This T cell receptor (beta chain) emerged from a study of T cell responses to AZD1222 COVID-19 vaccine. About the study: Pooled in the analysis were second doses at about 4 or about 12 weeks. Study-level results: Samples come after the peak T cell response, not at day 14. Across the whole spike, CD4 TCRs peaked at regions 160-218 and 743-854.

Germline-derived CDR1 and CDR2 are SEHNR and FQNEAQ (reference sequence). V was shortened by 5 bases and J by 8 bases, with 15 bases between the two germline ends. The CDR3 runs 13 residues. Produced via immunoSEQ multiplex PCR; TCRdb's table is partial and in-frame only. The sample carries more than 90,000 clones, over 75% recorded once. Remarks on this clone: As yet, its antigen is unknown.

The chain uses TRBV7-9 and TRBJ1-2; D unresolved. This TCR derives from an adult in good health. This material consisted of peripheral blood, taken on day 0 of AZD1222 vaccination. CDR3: CASSLPLLGGYTF. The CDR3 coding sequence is TGTGCCAGCAGCCTACCCCTTTTGGGGGGCTACACCTTC.